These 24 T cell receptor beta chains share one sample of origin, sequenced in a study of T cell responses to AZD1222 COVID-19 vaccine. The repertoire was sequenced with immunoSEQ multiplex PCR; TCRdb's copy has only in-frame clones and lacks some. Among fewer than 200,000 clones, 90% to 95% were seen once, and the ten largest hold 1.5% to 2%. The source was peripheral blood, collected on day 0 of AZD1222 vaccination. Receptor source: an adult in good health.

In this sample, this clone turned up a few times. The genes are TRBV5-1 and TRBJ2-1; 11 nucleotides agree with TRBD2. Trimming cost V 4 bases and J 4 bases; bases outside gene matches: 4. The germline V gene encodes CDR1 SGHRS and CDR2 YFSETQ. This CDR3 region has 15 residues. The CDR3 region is CASSITSGGYNEQFF. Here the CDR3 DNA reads TGCGCCAGCAGCATCACTAGCGGGGGATACAATGAGCAGTTCTTC.

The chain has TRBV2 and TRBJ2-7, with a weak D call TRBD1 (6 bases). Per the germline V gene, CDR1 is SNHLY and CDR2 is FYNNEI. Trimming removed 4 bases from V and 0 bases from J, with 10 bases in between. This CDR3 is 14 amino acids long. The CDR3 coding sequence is TGTGCCAGCAGTGTGAGGGGACACTCCTACGAGCAGTACTTC. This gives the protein CASSVRGHSYEQYF.

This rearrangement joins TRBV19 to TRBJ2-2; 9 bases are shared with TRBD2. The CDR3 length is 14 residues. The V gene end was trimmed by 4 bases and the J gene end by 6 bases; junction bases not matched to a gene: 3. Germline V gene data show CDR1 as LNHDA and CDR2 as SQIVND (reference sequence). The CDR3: CASSSGRAAGELFF. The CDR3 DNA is TGTGCCAGTAGTAGCGGGAGGGCTGCCGGGGAGCTGTTTTTT.

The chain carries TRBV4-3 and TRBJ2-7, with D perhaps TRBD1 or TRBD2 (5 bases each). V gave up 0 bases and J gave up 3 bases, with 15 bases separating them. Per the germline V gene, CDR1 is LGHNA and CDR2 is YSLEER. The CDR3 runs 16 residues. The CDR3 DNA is TGCGCCAGCAGCCAAGATTCGGGACCGTCGGGCTACGAGCAGTACTTC. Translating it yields CASSQDSGPSGYEQYF.

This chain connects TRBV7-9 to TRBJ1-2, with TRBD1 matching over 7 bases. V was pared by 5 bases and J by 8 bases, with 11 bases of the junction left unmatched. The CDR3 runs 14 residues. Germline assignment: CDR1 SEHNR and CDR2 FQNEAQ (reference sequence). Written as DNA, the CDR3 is TGTGCCAGCAGCCCTCCAGACAGGGTAAAGGGCTACACCTTC. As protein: CASSPPDRVKGYTF.

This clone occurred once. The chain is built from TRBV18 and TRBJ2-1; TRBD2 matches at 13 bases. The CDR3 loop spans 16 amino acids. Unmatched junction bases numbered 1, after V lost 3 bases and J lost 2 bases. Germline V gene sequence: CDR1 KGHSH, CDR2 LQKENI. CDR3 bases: TGTGCCAGCTCACCGGGGACTAGCGGGGCCTACAATGAGCAGTTCTTC. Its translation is CASSPGTSGAYNEQFF. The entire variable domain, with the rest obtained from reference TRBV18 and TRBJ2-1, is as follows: NAGVMQNPRHLVRRRGQEARLRCSPMKGHSHVYWYRQLPEEGLKFMVYLQKENIIDESGMPKERFSAEFPKEGPSILRIQQVVRGDSAAYFCASSPGTSGAYNEQFFGPGTRLTVL.

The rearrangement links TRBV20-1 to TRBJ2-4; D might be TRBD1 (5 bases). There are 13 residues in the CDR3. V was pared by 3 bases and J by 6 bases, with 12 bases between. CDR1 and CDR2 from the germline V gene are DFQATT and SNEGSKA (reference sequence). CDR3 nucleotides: TGCAGTGCTAGTGGGCTAGGGGCAAACATTCAGTACTTC. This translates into CSASGLGANIQYF.

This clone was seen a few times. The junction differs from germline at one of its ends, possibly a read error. This CDR3 is CASSDSTNAEAFF. In nucleotides, the CDR3 is TGTGCCAGCAGTGACTCGACGAACGCTGAAGCTTTCTTT. The V call is TRBV6-4, the J call TRBJ1-1; D gene ambiguous. Germline V gives CDR1 MRHNA, CDR2 SNTAGT. The CDR3 consists of 13 residues.

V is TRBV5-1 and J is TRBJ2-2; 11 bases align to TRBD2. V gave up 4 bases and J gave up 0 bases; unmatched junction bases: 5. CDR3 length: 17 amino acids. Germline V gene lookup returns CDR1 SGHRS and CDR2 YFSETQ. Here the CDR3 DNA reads TGCGCCAGCAGCCCTACTAGCGGGGGAGCGAACACCGGGGAGCTGTTTTTT. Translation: CASSPTSGGANTGELFF.

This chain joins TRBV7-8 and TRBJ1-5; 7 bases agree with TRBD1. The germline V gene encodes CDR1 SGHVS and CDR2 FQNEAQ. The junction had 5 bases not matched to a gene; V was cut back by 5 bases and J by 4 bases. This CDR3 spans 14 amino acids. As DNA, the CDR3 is TGTGCCAGCAGCCTTCCAGGGGGGAATCAGCCCCAGCATTTT. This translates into CASSLPGGNQPQHF. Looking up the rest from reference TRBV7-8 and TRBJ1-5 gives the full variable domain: GAGVSQSPRYKVAKRGQDVALRCDPISGHVSLFWYQQALGQGPEFLTYFQNEAQLDKSGLPSDRFFAERPEGSVSTLKIQRTQQEDSAVYLCASSLPGGNQPQHFGDGTRLSIL.

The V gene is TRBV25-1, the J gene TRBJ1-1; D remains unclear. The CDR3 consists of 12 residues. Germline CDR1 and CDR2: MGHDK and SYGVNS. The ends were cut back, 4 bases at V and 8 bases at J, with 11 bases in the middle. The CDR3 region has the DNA TGTGCCAGCAGTGGCGGCAGTGCAGAAGCTTTCTTT. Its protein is CASSGGSAEAFF.

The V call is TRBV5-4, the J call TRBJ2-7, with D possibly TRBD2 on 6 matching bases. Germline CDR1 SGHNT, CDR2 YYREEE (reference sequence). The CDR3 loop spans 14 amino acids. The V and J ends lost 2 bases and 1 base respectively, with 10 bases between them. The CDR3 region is CASSFHGGSYEQYF. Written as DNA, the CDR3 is TGTGCCAGCAGCTTTCACGGGGGATCCTACGAGCAGTACTTC.

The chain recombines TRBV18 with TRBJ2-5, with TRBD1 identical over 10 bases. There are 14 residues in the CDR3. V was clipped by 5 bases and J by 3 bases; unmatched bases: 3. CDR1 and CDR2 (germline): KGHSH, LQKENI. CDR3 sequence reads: CASSRTGGKETQYF. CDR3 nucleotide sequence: TGTGCCAGCTCAAGGACAGGGGGGAAAGAGACCCAGTACTTC.

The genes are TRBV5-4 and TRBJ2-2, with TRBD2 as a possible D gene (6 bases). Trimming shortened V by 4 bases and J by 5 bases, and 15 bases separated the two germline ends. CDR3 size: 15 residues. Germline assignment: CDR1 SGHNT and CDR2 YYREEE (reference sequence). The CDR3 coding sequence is TGTGCCAGCAGCCCCGGGACTGTACCTACCGGGGAGCTGTTTTTT. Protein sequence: CASSPGTVPTGELFF.

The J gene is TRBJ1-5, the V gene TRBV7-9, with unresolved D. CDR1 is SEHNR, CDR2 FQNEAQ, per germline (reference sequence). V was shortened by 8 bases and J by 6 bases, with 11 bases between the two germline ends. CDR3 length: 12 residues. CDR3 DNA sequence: TGTGCCAGCGGCCGGGAGGGTCAGCCCCAGCATTTT. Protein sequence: CASGREGQPQHF.

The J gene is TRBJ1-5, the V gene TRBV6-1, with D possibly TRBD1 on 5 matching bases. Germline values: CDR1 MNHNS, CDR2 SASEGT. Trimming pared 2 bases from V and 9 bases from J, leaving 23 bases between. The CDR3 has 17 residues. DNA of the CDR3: TGTGCCAGCAGTGAAAGGGGAGTGGGGCGGAGGCCGGGGCCCCAGCATTTT. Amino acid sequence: CASSERGVGRRPGPQHF.

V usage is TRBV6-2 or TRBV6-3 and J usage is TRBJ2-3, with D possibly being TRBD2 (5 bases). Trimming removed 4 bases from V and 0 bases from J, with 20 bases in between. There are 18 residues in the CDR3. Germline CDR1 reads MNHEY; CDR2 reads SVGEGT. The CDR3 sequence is CASSSHSGDFFSTDTQYF. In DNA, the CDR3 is TGTGCCAGCAGTTCCCACAGCGGAGACTTCTTTAGCACAGATACGCAGTATTTT.

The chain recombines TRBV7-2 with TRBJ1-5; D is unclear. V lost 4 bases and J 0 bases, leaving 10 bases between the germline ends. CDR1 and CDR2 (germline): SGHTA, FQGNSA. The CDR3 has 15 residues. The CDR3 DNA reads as TGTGCCAGCAGCTCCGGAGTTTATAGCAATCAGCCCCAGCATTTT. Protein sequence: CASSSGVYSNQPQHF.

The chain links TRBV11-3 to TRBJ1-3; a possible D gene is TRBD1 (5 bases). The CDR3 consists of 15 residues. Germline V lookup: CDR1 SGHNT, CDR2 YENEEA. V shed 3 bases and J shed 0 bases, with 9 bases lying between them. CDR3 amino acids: CASSFTGTSGNTIYF. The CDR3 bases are TGTGCCAGCAGCTTTACAGGCACCTCTGGAAACACCATATATTTT.

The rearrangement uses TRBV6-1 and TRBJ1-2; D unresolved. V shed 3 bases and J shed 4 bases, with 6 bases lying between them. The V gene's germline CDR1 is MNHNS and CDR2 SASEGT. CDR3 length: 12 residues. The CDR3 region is CASSEGSYGYTF. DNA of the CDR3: TGTGCCAGCAGTGAGGGTTCCTATGGCTACACCTTC.

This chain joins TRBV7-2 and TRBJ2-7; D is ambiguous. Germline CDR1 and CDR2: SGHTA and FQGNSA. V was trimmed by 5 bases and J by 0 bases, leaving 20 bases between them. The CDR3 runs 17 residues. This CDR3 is CASSPRGVQLYSYEQYF. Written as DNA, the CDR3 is TGTGCCAGCAGCCCTCGCGGCGTACAACTATACTCCTACGAGCAGTACTTC.

For the CDR3, the DNA is TGTGCCAGCAGCTCCCCGGGACAAAAAAACACTGAAGCTTTCTTT. Translation: CASSSPGQKNTEAFF. The J gene is TRBJ1-1, the V gene TRBV6-5, with D perhaps TRBD1 (6 bases). V lost 6 bases and J 2 bases, leaving 16 bases between the germline ends. The length of the CDR3 is 15 residues. Germline CDR1 reads MNHEY; CDR2 reads SVGAGI.

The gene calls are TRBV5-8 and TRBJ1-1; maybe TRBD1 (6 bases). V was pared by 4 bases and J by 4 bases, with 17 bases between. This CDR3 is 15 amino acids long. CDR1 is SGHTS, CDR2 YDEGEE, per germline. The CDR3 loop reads CASSPRQVGSTEAFF. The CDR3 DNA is TGTGCCAGCAGCCCCCGACAGGTAGGAAGCACTGAAGCTTTCTTT.

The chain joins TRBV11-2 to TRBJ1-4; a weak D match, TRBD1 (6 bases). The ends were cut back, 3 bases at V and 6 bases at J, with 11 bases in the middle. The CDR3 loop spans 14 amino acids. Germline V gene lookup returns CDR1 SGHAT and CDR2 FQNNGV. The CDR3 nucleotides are TGTGCCAGCAGCTTTAACAGGGCGGATGAAAAACTGTTTTTT. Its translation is CASSFNRADEKLFF.